These 20 T cell receptor beta chains were sequenced from one sample in a study of blood T cell repertoires in COVID-19. Libraries were prepared by immunoSEQ multiplex PCR; TCRdb keeps only in-frame clonotypes and omits some of them. The data hold tens of thousands of clones, with about nine tenths observed a single time. Specimen: peripheral blood. Receptors were obtained from a man in his fifties or sixties with active or convalescent COVID-19.

The CDR3 DNA is TGTGCCAGCAGCTTAGGAGGGACAGCAAATGAAAAACTGTTTTTT. Its translation: CASSLGGTANEKLFF. The V and J genes are TRBV7-9 and TRBJ1-4, with 7 bases fitting TRBD1. Germline V gene sequence: CDR1 SEHNR, CDR2 FQNEAQ (reference sequence). There are 15 residues in the CDR3. With 1 base clipped from V and 5 bases from J, the junction kept 4 bases outside the gene matches.

The chain uses TRBV12-3 or TRBV12-4 and TRBJ2-2; D gene unclear. The CDR3 totals 13 residues. Trimming removed 3 bases at V and 4 bases at J, with 6 bases between. The CDR3 reads CASSFVLTGELFF. The CDR3 region has the DNA TGTGCCAGCAGTTTCGTCCTCACCGGGGAGCTGTTTTTT.

The chain combines TRBV3-1 (or the pseudogene TRBV3-2) with TRBJ2-1; D may be TRBD2 (6 bases). Germline V CDR1 and CDR2: LGHDT, YNNKEL (reference sequence). V lost 3 bases and J lost 6, with 6 bases in between. CDR3 length equals 12 residues. The CDR3 region is CASSQTSNEQFF. In DNA, the CDR3 is TGTGCCAGCAGCCAGACTAGCAATGAGCAGTTCTTC.

The genes are TRBV7-8 and TRBJ2-6; 9 nucleotides align to TRBD2. This CDR3 comprises 17 residues. After removal of 4 bases from V and 0 bases from J, the junction contained 4 bases not matched to a gene. Germline CDR1 reads SGHVS; CDR2 reads FQNEAQ. CDR3 sequence: CASSSAGGGSGANVLTF. CDR3 nucleotide sequence: TGTGCCAGCAGCTCGGCGGGGGGGGGCTCTGGGGCCAACGTCCTGACTTTC.

This chain uses TRBV6-1 with TRBJ2-1; 11 bases are a match to TRBD1. Germline CDR1 is MNHNS and CDR2 is SASEGT. Trimming at V came to 3 bases and at J to 4 bases, leaving 5 bases not matched to a gene. The CDR3 consists of 16 residues. The DNA for the CDR3 is TGTGCCAGCAGTGACTTCCGGGACAGGGGGTACAATGAGCAGTTCTTC. It translates to CASSDFRDRGYNEQFF.

The chain carries TRBV10-3 and TRBJ2-5; 9 bases are a match to TRBD2. Germline trimming cut 4 bases from V and 4 bases from J; bases unmatched to any gene: 10. Per the germline V gene, CDR1 is ENHRY and CDR2 is SYGVKD. The CDR3 is made up of 16 amino acids. The CDR3 spells CAISGGGGAAIETQYF. The CDR3 DNA sequence: TGTGCCATCAGTGGTGGCGGGGGGGCGGCAATAGAGACCCAGTACTTC.

This chain links TRBV15 with TRBJ1-1; no firm D call. The CDR3 loop spans 12 amino acids. Trimming stripped 0 bases from V and 8 bases from J, with 7 bases between. The germline gives CDR1 LNHNV, CDR2 YYDKDF (reference sequence). The CDR3 DNA sequence: TGTGCCACCAGCAGAGATTTGGCCGAAGCTTTCTTT. Amino acid sequence: CATSRDLAEAFF.

CDR3 in amino acids: CASSAFSSTSLETQYF. The CDR3 nucleotides read TGTGCCAGCAGCGCATTCTCATCAACTAGCCTGGAGACCCAGTACTTC. The chain combines TRBV9 with TRBJ2-5, with a weak D call TRBD2 (6 bases). The germline V and J ends were trimmed by 3 bases and 5 bases, with 20 bases remaining between them. CDR3 length: 16 residues. Germline V CDR1 and CDR2: SGDLS, YYNGEE.

The chain joins TRBV6-6 to TRBJ1-6; maybe TRBD1 (5 bases). From germline, CDR1 is MNHNY and CDR2 SVGAGI (reference sequence). The length of the CDR3 is 14 residues. Between the trimmed V and J ends, which lost 7 bases and 7 bases, there was a span of 14 bases. For the CDR3, the DNA is TGTGCCAGCACCCATTTGGGGGGGAATTCACCCCTCCACTTT. It encodes CASTHLGGNSPLHF.

The J gene is TRBJ1-1, the V gene TRBV11-3; no clear D. The CDR3 totals 14 residues. The V end was cut by 1 base, the J end by 1 base, with 7 bases between. Germline lookup yields CDR1 SGHNT and CDR2 YENEEA. Here the CDR3 DNA reads TGTGCCAGCAGCTTAGCGGGATCGAACACTGAAGCTTTCTTT. It is translated as CASSLAGSNTEAFF. Combining the CDR3 with reference TRBV11-3 and TRBJ1-1 gives the whole variable domain EAGVVQSPRYKIIEKKQPVAFWCNPISGHNTLYWYLQNLGQGPELLIRYENEEAVDDSQLPKDRFSAERLKGVDSTLKIQPAELGDSAVYLCASSLAGSNTEAFFGQGTRLTVV.

This rearrangement joins TRBV7-8 to TRBJ2-3, with a weak D call TRBD2 (6 bases). The CDR3 is 16 amino acids. Germline CDR1 and CDR2: SGHVS and FQNEAQ. The V gene lost 4 bases and the J gene lost 2 bases, with 16 bases spanning the gap. The CDR3 loop reads CASSWPLAPFTDTQYF. In DNA, the CDR3 is TGTGCCAGCAGCTGGCCACTAGCCCCGTTCACAGATACGCAGTATTTT.

The CDR3 region has the DNA TGCGCCAGCAGCTTAGAGGGGAGGGGATCAGATACGCAGTATTTT. This sequence encodes CASSLEGRGSDTQYF. The chain recombines TRBV5-1 with TRBJ2-3; 7 bases line up with TRBD2. The J segment lost 4 bases and the V segment lost 2 bases, leaving 7 bases of the junction unmatched. The germline V gene has CDR1 SGHRS and CDR2 YFSETQ. CDR3 length equals 15 residues.

The genes are TRBV20-1 and TRBJ2-7, with D perhaps matching TRBD2 (5 bases). The CDR3 contains 14 residues. Germline V lookup: CDR1 DFQATT, CDR2 SNEGSKA (reference sequence). Trimming cost V 3 bases and J 2 bases, with 14 bases left between them. CDR3 protein: CSASWPDSAYEQYF. In DNA, the CDR3 is TGCAGTGCTAGTTGGCCGGACTCGGCCTACGAGCAGTACTTC.

This clone has just one count. The genes are TRBV2 and TRBJ2-3; 8 bases are shared with TRBD2. Germline values: CDR1 SNHLY, CDR2 FYNNEI. This CDR3 has 13 residues. V dropped 7 bases and J dropped 2; count of bases not matched to a gene: 2. The CDR3 DNA follows: TGTGCCAGCACTAGCGGGTACACAGATACGCAGTATTTT. Translated: CASTSGYTDTQYF.

The chain is built from TRBV18 and TRBJ1-1, with TRBD1 matching over 7 bases. Trimming removed 1 base from V and 10 bases from J; junction bases left unmatched: 15. The CDR3 has 16 residues. The V gene's germline CDR1 is KGHSH and CDR2 LQKENI. The CDR3 is CASSPRRDSGYGAAFF. CDR3 bases: TGTGCCAGCTCACCACGAAGGGACAGTGGTTACGGAGCAGCTTTCTTT.

The chain carries TRBV28 and TRBJ2-7; no definite D call. This CDR3 comprises 13 residues. Trimming removed 4 bases from V and 6 bases from J, with 13 bases in between. Germline lookup yields CDR1 MDHEN and CDR2 SYDVKM. The CDR3 region has the DNA TGTGCCAGCAGTTCGGAGCTGCCCCCCGAGCAGTACTTC. It is translated as CASSSELPPEQYF. Complete variable domain (other parts from reference TRBV28 and TRBJ2-7): DVKVTQSSRYLVKRTGEKVFLECVQDMDHENMFWYRQDPGLGLRLIYFSYDVKMKEKGDIPEGYSVSREKKERFSLILESASTNQTSMYLCASSSELPPEQYFGPGTRLTVT.

This chain connects TRBV6-6 to TRBJ1-2; 7 bases are a match to TRBD1. The CDR3 length is 13 residues. Trimming removed 3 bases from V and 5 bases from J; junction bases left unmatched: 3. In germline, CDR1 is MNHNY, CDR2 SVGAGI (reference sequence). This CDR3 reads CASSYDRDYGYTF. The CDR3 nucleotides are TGTGCCAGCAGTTATGACAGGGATTATGGCTACACCTTC.

This clone was detected ten times or more. The chain combines TRBV10-1 with TRBJ2-7; TRBD2 matches at 7 bases. Germline assignment: CDR1 WNHNN and CDR2 SYGVQD (reference sequence). CDR3 size: 14 residues. After removal of 3 bases from V and 9 bases from J, the junction contained 11 bases not matched to a gene. This CDR3 is CASSEGGSLTWQYF. CDR3 nucleotide sequence: TGCGCCAGCAGTGAAGGCGGGAGTTTAACTTGGCAGTACTTC.

This clone was observed a single time. This rearrangement joins TRBV19 to TRBJ2-5; D is undetermined. The ends were cut back, 3 bases at V and 5 bases at J, with 13 bases in the middle. The germline V gene encodes CDR1 LNHDA and CDR2 SQIVND (reference sequence). CDR3 length: 14 amino acids. Here the CDR3 DNA reads TGTGCCAGTAGTATTTTCCCTGACTCGGAGACCCAGTACTTC. This gives the protein CASSIFPDSETQYF. The variable domain in full, with the rest retrieved from reference TRBV19 and TRBJ2-5, is DGGITQSPKYLFRKEGQNVTLSCEQNLNHDAMYWYRQDPGQGLRLIYYSQIVNDFQKGDIAEGYSVSREKKESFPLTVTSAQKNPTAFYLCASSIFPDSETQYFGPGTRLLVL.

This chain links TRBV7-2 with TRBJ2-3, with 10 bases fitting TRBD2. Germline V gene sequence: CDR1 SGHTA, CDR2 FQGNSA. Trimming removed 5 bases from V and 10 bases from J; junction bases left unmatched: 15. The CDR3 covers 16 residues. CDR3 in amino acids: CASSPSPGSGGAPQYF. CDR3 nucleotide sequence: TGTGCCAGCAGCCCCTCTCCGGGCAGCGGGGGGGCGCCGCAGTATTTT.